This paragraph covers one T cell receptor beta chain sequence. Per the study methods: It was from reference gene primer amplification that nucleated cell counts were estimated. Repertoires were generated with immunoSEQ multiplex PCR, while TCRdb's copy carries only in-frame clones and drops some. V, J and clone size are those of that table, while D and trimming were read from the DNA. The sample lists fewer than 200,000 clones, 84% occurring once. The entry originates in a study of blood T cell repertoires in COVID-19. The CDR3 sequence is 12 residues long. With 7 bases clipped from V and 3 bases from J, the junction kept 1 base outside the gene matches. Germline V gene lookup returns CDR1 SNHLY and CDR2 FYNNEI.

Sequencing was carried out using PBMCs or T cells enriched from blood (not recorded which). The chain recombines TRBV2 with TRBJ2-7, with TRBD1 identical over 9 bases. This TCR was sampled from a man between 50 and 59 years old who had recovered from COVID-19. The CDR3 sequence: CASMGQGYEQYF. CDR3 in DNA: TGTGCCAGCATGGGACAGGGCTACGAGCAGTACTTC.